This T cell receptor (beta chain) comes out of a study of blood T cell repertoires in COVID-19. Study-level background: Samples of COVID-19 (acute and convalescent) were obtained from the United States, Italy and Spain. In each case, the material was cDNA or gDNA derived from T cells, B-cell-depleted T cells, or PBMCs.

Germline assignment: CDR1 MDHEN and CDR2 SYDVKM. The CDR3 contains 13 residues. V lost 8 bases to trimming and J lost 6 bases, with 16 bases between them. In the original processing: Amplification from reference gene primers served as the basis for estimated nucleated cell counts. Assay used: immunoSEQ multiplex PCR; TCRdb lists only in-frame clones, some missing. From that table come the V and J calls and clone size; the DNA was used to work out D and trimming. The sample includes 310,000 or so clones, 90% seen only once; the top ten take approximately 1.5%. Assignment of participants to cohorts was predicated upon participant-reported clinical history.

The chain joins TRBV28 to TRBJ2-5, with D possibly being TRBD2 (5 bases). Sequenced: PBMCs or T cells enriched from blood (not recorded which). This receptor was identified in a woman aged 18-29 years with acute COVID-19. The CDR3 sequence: CASGEGPIKTQYF. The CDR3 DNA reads TGTGCCAGCGGCGAGGGTCCGATCAAGACCCAGTACTTC.